This TCR beta chain derives from a study of T-cell memory formation after mild COVID-19. Study details: Largely, TCR clusters stayed within a single donor. Study-level results: Memory sampled before infection contained some responding clones, suggesting cross-reactive memory joined. Of the contracting clones, CD4+ ones lay mainly in CM and EM, and CD8+ ones in EMRA.

TCRdb re-analysed the 5' RACE reads in MiXCR, keeping a single row per CDR3 protein. The table shows about 350,000 distinct CDR3 sequences, with roughly 13% occurring only once. CDR1 is KGHSH, CDR2 LQKENI, per germline. Trimming took off 1 base at V and 5 bases at J, with 12 bases between the two ends. CDR3 size: 14 residues. Concerning this clonotype: The antigen is unknown.

This chain links TRBV18 with TRBJ2-7; D ambiguous. The sample taken for sequencing was PBMCs or a T cell subset sorted from them (not recorded which). This TCR came from a man aged 18 to 30 who had mild COVID-19 (a few samples of this study predate the infection). Cell type and time point are not known. In DNA, the CDR3 is TGTGCCAGCTCACCACTCCGGTGGCCGGACGAGCAGTACTTC. This translates into CASSPLRWPDEQYF.